These 6 T cell receptor beta chains came from one sample sequenced in a study of T cell repertoires in cytomegalovirus infection. What these receptors recognize is not known. TCRdb re-analysed the reads in MiXCR, keeping a single row per CDR3 protein. Of 900,000 to 950,000 distinct CDR3 sequences listed, roughly 30% were seen once; the top ten hold about 14%. Here the sequenced sample was cultured CD8+ T cells from PBMCs, taken from culture after CMV antigen stimulation. Receptors were obtained from a human donor in good health (CMV status not recorded). Some clones in this sample may be carry-over from other donors' samples.

The table lists this clonotype with a few counts. This chain connects TRBV2 to TRBJ2-2; D might be TRBD1 (6 bases). The CDR3 runs to 13 residues. V was clipped by 11 bases and J by 3 bases, with 13 bases between them. Germline-derived CDR1 and CDR2 are SNHLY and FYNNEI. CDR3 loop: CARRTEDTGELFF. CDR3 in DNA: TGTGCCCGTCGGACAGAGGACACCGGGGAGCTGTTTTTT.

The chain carries TRBV6-1 and TRBJ2-1; 12 bases are a match to TRBD2. J was trimmed by 4 bases and V by 1 base; bases with no gene match: 11. Per germline, CDR1 MNHNS and CDR2 SASEGT. The CDR3 is 19 amino acids. For the CDR3, the DNA is TGTGCCAGCAGTGAAGACAGCCTAACTAGCGGGGGGCCTTACAATGAGCAGTTCTTC. Translating gives CASSEDSLTSGGPYNEQFF.

The chain carries TRBV6-5 and TRBJ2-2, with D unclear. Germline V CDR1 and CDR2: MNHEY, SVGAGI. Trimming removed 6 bases from V and 5 bases from J, with 13 bases in between. The CDR3 runs to 14 residues. CDR3 DNA: TGTGCCAGCAGGGTAGCAACAATAACCGGGGAGCTGTTTTTT. Amino acid sequence: CASRVATITGELFF.

With regard to this clonotype: The junction shows a germline mismatch at one end, possibly a read error. The chain carries TRBV7-4 and TRBJ1-2, with D possibly TRBD1 on 5 matching bases. Germline CDR1 SGHVT, CDR2 SQSDAQ. CDR3 length: 17 residues. The CDR3 sequence: CANSLEQVMKRNYGYTF. The CDR3 DNA follows: TGTGCCAACAGCTTAGAACAGGTTATGAAAAGAAACTATGGCTACACCTTC.

This clonotype was counted ten times or more. The chain carries TRBV7-8 and TRBJ2-1; no clear D gene. Germline CDR1 is SGHVS and CDR2 is FQNEAQ. The CDR3 is 15 amino acids. Deletions cut 7 bases from V and 2 bases from J, with 15 bases between. The CDR3 here is CASTDKAQTYNEQFF. Written as DNA, the CDR3 is TGTGCCAGCACCGATAAGGCTCAAACCTACAATGAGCAGTTCTTC.

This clonotype was found once. The chain couples TRBV7-6 to TRBJ2-1, with 15 bases identical to TRBD2. The CDR3 is 14 amino acids. The germline V gene has CDR1 SGHVS and CDR2 FNYEAQ. Germline trimming cut 8 bases from V and 7 bases from J; bases unmatched to any gene: 3. CDR3 amino acids: CASFGTSGGNEQFF. CDR3 in DNA: TGTGCCAGCTTCGGGACTAGCGGGGGGAATGAGCAGTTCTTC.